This T cell receptor (beta chain) was found in a study of identical twins. Per germline, CDR1 SGHRS and CDR2 YFSETQ. The CDR3 sequence is 12 residues long. V was pared by 3 bases and J by 13 bases, with 8 bases of the junction left unmatched. A single record per CDR3 protein comes from TCRdb applying MiXCR to the 5' RACE reads. In the table there are 400,000 to 650,000 distinct CDR3 sequences, approximately 22% of which are singletons. This clonotype turned up a few times. The same data also went into a second study, on T cells expressing NK-cell markers.

Sample: CD4+ T cells sorted from blood. This TCR derives from a woman aged 18-29 years in good health. The V call is TRBV5-1, the J call TRBJ1-1; 8 positions match TRBD1. The CDR3 region is CASSSDRDVSFF. The CDR3 region has the DNA TGCGCCAGCAGCTCGGACAGGGATGTGAGTTTCTTT.